These 10 T cell receptor beta chains originate from one sample sequenced in a study of OX40 agonist ivuxolimab in advanced cancers. Data came from immunoSEQ multiplex PCR; TCRdb stores just in-frame clones and leaves some out. Of 55,000 to 60,000 clones in the sample, approximately 89% were seen once. Source: CD4+ or CD8+ T cells sorted from blood, taken in a trial of the OX40 agonist ivuxolimab. The receptors were sampled from an adult with an advanced solid tumor such as melanoma, head and neck, liver or kidney cancer.

The V and J genes are TRBV11-3 and TRBJ2-5, with TRBD1 identical over 7 bases. This CDR3 is 14 amino acids long. The J segment lost 7 bases and the V segment lost 5 bases, leaving 10 bases of the junction unmatched. CDR1 and CDR2 (germline): SGHNT, YENEEA. In DNA, the CDR3 is TGTGCCAGCAGCCAAGAAAGGGGGCTGGGGACCCAGTACTTC. This sequence encodes CASSQERGLGTQYF.

V gene TRBV18 combines with J gene TRBJ2-1, with D possibly being TRBD1 (5 bases). V lost 5 bases, J lost 4 bases, and 9 bases lay in between. The germline gives CDR1 KGHSH, CDR2 LQKENI. The CDR3 is made up of 13 amino acids. CDR3 in amino acids: CASSATEYNEQFF. CDR3 bases: TGTGCCAGCTCAGCGACAGAATACAATGAGCAGTTCTTC.

This clone is medium-sized (0.01 to 0.1%). The rearrangement joins TRBV10-1 to TRBJ1-1; maybe TRBD1 (6 bases). CDR1 is WNHNN and CDR2 is SYGVQD in the germline V gene (reference sequence). Trimming took off 10 bases at V and 4 bases at J, with 16 bases between the two ends. This CDR3 region has 13 residues. The CDR3 DNA reads TGCGCCACCAAACAGGGAGACGGCACTGAAGCTTTCTTT. It yields the protein CATKQGDGTEAFF.

The genes are TRBV29-1 and TRBJ2-2; D possibly corresponds to TRBD1 (5 bases). V was clipped by 5 bases and J by 1 base, with 11 bases between them. The CDR3 extends over 14 amino acids. The germline V gene has CDR1 SQVTM and CDR2 ANQGSEA. CDR3 loop: CSVIGQMNTGELFF. In DNA form, the CDR3 reads TGCAGCGTTATAGGACAAATGAACACCGGGGAGCTGTTTTTT.

This CDR3 is CASSGQSYEAFF. CDR3 coding DNA: TGTGCCAGCAGTGGACAGTCCTACGAAGCTTTCTTT. This rearrangement joins TRBV2 to TRBJ1-1; possible D gene TRBD1, 5 bases. The CDR3 extends over 12 amino acids. Trimming removed 4 bases from V and 8 bases from J, with 11 bases in between. Germline values: CDR1 SNHLY, CDR2 FYNNEI.

The chain has TRBV5-1 and TRBJ2-7; 14 bases are a match to TRBD2. The CDR3 has 17 residues. The V segment lost 5 bases and the J segment 0 bases; nucleotides outside the gene matches: 7. Looked up from germline, CDR1 is SGHRS and CDR2 is YFSETQ. The CDR3 is CASSTGTSGSVSYEQYF. The DNA for the CDR3 is TGCGCCAGCAGTACCGGGACTAGCGGGAGCGTCTCCTACGAGCAGTACTTC.

This chain uses TRBV6-5 with TRBJ1-1; D gene ambiguous. This CDR3 region has 14 residues. CDR1 and CDR2 (germline): MNHEY, SVGAGI. Trimming left V 7 bases short and J 4 bases short, with 16 bases between. The CDR3 coding sequence is TGTGCCAGCAAGGGAGGGCAGGTTGGCACTGAAGCTTTCTTT. It specifies CASKGGQVGTEAFF.

This chain uses TRBV29-1 with TRBJ1-1; D not resolved. CDR1 is SQVTM, CDR2 ANQGSEA, per germline. Trimming left V 6 bases short and J 1 base short, with 6 bases between. The length of the CDR3 is 11 residues. The CDR3: CSVSTNTEAFF. DNA for the CDR3: TGCAGCGTCAGTACGAACACTGAAGCTTTCTTT. Looking up the rest from reference TRBV29-1 and TRBJ1-1 gives the full variable domain: SAVISQKPSRDICQRGTSLTIQCQVDSQVTMMFWYRQQPGQSLTLIATANQGSEATYESGFVIDKFPISRPNLTFSTLTVSNMSPEDSSIYLCSVSTNTEAFFGQGTRLTVV.

The rearrangement joins TRBV29-1 to TRBJ2-1; D is unresolved. Germline values: CDR1 SQVTM, CDR2 ANQGSEA. The CDR3 sequence is 14 residues long. The V end lost 1 base, the J end lost 3 bases, and 10 bases lay between the germline ends. The CDR3 reads CSVEGRIFYNEQFF. The DNA for the CDR3 is TGCAGCGTTGAAGGCAGGATCTTCTACAATGAGCAGTTCTTC.

The gene calls are TRBV9 and TRBJ1-3; D ambiguous. The ends were cut back, 6 bases at V and 0 bases at J, with 22 bases in the middle. Germline CDR1 reads SGDLS; CDR2 reads YYNGEE. This CDR3 region has 18 residues. CDR3 sequence (DNA): TGTGCCAGCAACCTGAAATACGACGGAATATGCTCTGGAAACACCATATATTTT. As protein: CASNLKYDGICSGNTIYF.